The source of this T cell receptor (beta chain) is a study of identical twins. Study-level points and caveats: Out-of-frame alpha sequences that twins shared showed excess low generation probability.

Trimming left V 8 bases short and J 6 bases short, with 18 bases between. CDR3 length: 14 residues. Germline lookup yields CDR1 MNHNS and CDR2 SASEGT. TCRdb ran MiXCR on the 5' RACE reads and lists one entry per CDR3 protein. Among a few hundred thousand distinct CDR3 sequences listed, about 13% were seen once. This clonotype was counted at least ten times. The target antigen is unknown. The same specimen was also included in a second study, on yellow fever vaccine responses in identical twins.

The TCR originated in a woman younger than 30 in good health. The chain recombines TRBV6-1 with TRBJ2-3; D possibly matches TRBD1 or TRBD2 (6 bases each). Sequencing was carried out using memory (CD45RO+) T cells sorted from blood. Here the CDR3 reads CASRGTRAGDTQYF. In DNA, the CDR3 is TGTGCCAGCCGGGGGACACGGGCAGGGGATACGCAGTATTTT.